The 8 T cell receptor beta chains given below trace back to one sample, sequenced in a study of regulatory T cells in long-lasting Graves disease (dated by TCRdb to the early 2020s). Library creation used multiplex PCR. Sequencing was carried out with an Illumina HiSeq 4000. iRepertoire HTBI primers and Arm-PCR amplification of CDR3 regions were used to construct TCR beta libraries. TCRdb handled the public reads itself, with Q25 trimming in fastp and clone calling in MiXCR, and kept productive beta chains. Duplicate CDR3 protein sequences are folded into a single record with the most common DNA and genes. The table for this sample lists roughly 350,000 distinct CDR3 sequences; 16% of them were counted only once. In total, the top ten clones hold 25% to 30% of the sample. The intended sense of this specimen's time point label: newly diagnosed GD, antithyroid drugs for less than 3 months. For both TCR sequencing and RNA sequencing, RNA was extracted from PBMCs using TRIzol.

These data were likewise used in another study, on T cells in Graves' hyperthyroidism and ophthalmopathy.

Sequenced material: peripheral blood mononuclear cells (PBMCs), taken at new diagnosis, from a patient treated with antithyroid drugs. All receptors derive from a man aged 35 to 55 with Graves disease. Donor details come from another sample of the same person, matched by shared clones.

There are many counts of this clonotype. The CDR3 nucleotides are TGCGCCAGCAGCTGGAGGCAGGGCTACGAGCAGTACTTC. Translated: CASSWRQGYEQYF. The chain recombines TRBV5-1 with TRBJ2-7; D possibly matches TRBD1 or TRBD2 (5 bases each). V was shortened by 3 bases and J by 3 bases, with 10 bases between the two germline ends. Looked up from germline, CDR1 is SGHRS and CDR2 is YFSETQ. CDR3 length equals 13 residues.

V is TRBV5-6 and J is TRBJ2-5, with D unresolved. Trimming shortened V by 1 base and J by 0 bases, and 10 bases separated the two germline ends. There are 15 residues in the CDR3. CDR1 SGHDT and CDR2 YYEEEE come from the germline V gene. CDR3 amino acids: CASSLPGWDQETQYF. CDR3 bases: TGTGCCAGCAGCTTGCCAGGCTGGGACCAAGAGACCCAGTACTTC.

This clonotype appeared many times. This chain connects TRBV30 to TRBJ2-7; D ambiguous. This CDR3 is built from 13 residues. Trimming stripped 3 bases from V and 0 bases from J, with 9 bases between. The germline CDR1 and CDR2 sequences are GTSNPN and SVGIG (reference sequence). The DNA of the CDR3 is TGTGCCTGGAGAAAGGGATACTCCTACGAGCAGTACTTC. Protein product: CAWRKGYSYEQYF.

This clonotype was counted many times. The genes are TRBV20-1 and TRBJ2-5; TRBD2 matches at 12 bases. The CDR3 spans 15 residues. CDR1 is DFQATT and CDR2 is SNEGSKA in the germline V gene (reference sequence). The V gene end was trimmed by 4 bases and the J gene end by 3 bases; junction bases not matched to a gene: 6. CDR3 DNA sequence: TGCAGTGCTACCCTGACTAGCGGGGGAGAAGAGACCCAGTACTTC. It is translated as CSATLTSGGEETQYF.

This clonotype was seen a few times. This chain's CDR3 is CASSLVRLAGASGANVLTF. The CDR3 DNA reads TGTGCCAGCAGCTTAGTGAGGCTAGCGGGAGCCTCTGGGGCCAACGTCCTGACTTTC. This chain joins TRBV7-8 and TRBJ2-6, with 10 nucleotides matching TRBD2. The CDR3 totals 19 residues. V shed 1 base and J 0 bases; nucleotides not matched to a gene: 6. The germline gives CDR1 SGHVS, CDR2 FQNEAQ.

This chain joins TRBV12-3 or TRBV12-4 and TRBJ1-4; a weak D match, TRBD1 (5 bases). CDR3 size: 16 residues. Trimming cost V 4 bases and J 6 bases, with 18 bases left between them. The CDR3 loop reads CASSWDGSGRDEKLFF. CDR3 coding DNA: TGTGCCAGCAGTTGGGACGGCTCCGGACGGGATGAAAAACTGTTTTTT.

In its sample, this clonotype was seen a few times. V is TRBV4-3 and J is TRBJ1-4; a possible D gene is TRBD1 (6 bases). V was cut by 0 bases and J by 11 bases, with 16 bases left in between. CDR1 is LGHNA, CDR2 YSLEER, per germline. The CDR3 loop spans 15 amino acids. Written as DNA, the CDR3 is TGCGCCAGCAGCCAAGAACAGGGCTTAAATTGGAAACTGTTTTTT. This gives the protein CASSQEQGLNWKLFF.

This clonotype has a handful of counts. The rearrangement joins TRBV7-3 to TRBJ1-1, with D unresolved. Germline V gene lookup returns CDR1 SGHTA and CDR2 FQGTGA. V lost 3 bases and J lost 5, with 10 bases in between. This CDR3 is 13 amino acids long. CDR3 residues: CASSFAGPTEAFF. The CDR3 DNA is TGTGCCAGCAGCTTTGCAGGCCCTACTGAAGCTTTCTTT.